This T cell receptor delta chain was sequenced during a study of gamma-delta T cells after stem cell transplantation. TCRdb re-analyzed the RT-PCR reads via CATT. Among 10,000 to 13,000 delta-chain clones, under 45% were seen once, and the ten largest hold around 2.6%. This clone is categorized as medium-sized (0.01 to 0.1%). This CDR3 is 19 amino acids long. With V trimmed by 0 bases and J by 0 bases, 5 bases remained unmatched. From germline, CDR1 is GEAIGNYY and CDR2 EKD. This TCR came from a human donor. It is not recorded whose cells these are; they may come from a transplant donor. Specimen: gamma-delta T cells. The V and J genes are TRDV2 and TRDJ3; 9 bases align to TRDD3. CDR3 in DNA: TGTGCCTGTGACACCGTACTGGGGATACGCTCCTGGGACACCCGACAGATGTTTTTC. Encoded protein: CACDTVLGIRSWDTRQMFF.